The 18 T cell receptor beta chains below all came from one sample that was sequenced in a study of T cell clonality in common variable immunodeficiency. The method was immunoSEQ multiplex PCR; TCRdb's version includes in-frame clones alone and lacks a portion of them. Recorded here are about 60,000 clones, none singletons. Sequencing used peripheral blood mononuclear cells. The receptors here all came from a person between 18 and 75 years old in good health.

The table lists this clone with many counts. The covered CDR3 bases are TGTGCCAGCAGCCCGGAGGCAGGGAATCAGCCC. Protein: CASSPEAGNQP. The entire CDR3 reads CASSPEAGNQPQHF. The V call is TRBV7-2, the J call TRBJ1-5, with D maybe TRBD1 (5 bases). The sequenced fragment ends 3 residues before the CDR3 boundary, so the rest is inferred from the germline J gene. The CDR3 spans 14 residues. Between the trimmed V and J ends, which lost 5 bases and 4 bases, there was a span of 12 bases. Germline V lookup: CDR1 SGHTA, CDR2 FQGNSA.

In the case of this clone: The read ends 3 residues early relative to the CDR3; the germline J gene fills the gap. The chain is built from TRBV19 and TRBJ1-5, with TRBD1 identical over 7 bases. This CDR3 is built from 15 residues. CDR1 is LNHDA and CDR2 is SQIVND in the germline V gene (reference sequence). The V gene end was trimmed by 5 bases and the J gene end by 1 base; junction bases not matched to a gene: 5. The CDR3 DNA, read in part, is TGTGCCAGTAGTGTCGACAGGGTAAGCAATCAGCCC. It specifies CASSVDRVSNQP. The full CDR3 reads CASSVDRVSNQPQHF.

The CDR3 sequence: CASNQYGDSPLHF. CDR3 DNA (partial): TGTGCCAGCAACCAGTACGGGGATTCACCC. The chain carries TRBV2 and TRBJ1-6; D is uncertain. The CDR3 extends 3 residues past the end of the read, so its final part is completed from the germline J gene. V shed 7 bases and J shed 8 bases, with 12 bases lying between them. The CDR3 runs to 13 residues. CDR1 is SNHLY and CDR2 is FYNNEI in the germline V gene.

This clone was found many times. The CDR3 end is not reached by the read, which stops 3 residues before it; the germline J gene fills it in. The chain has TRBV28 and TRBJ2-1, with TRBD2 identical over 7 bases. CDR3 length: 16 residues. Germline CDR1 reads MDHEN; CDR2 reads SYDVKM. After removal of 6 bases from V and 5 bases from J, the junction contained 13 bases not matched to a gene. Partial CDR3 DNA: TGTGCCAGCAGCGTACCATACGCGGGAGCCCACAATGAG. Translating it yields CASSVPYAGAHNE. The full CDR3 is CASSVPYAGAHNEQFF.

The table lists this clone with many counts. The read ends 3 residues shy of where the CDR3 ends; the end is completed using the germline J gene. The rearrangement links TRBV6-1 to TRBJ1-2; 7 nucleotides match TRBD1. The length of the CDR3 is 15 residues. CDR1 is MNHNS, CDR2 SASEGT, per germline. V lost 3 bases to trimming and J lost 3 bases; unmatched junction nucleotides: 7. The CDR3 bases that were read are TGTGCCAGCAGTGACTACCACAGGGGACACTATGGC. Translated: CASSDYHRGHYG. The CDR3 reads in full as CASSDYHRGHYGYTF.

This clone occurred many times. The missing CDR3 end, 3 residues past where the read stops, is filled in from the germline J gene. The chain employs TRBV2 and TRBJ2-5; 10 bases line up with TRBD2. The J segment lost 4 bases and the V segment lost 0 bases, leaving 8 bases of the junction unmatched. Germline CDR1 SNHLY, CDR2 FYNNEI. The CDR3 consists of 17 residues. Partial CDR3 DNA: TGTGCCAGCAGTGAAGCGCACGAGCGGGAGGGCCGAGAGACC. Encoded protein: CASSEAHEREGRET. The whole CDR3 reads CASSEAHEREGRETQYF.

This clone was recorded many times. The read halts 3 residues ahead of the CDR3 end, with the missing end drawn from the germline J gene. This chain joins TRBV7-9 and TRBJ2-7; 7 bases line up with TRBD1. Germline V gene sequence: CDR1 SEHNR, CDR2 FQNEAQ (reference sequence). CDR3 length equals 14 residues. V shed 7 bases and J 3 bases; nucleotides not matched to a gene: 9. CDR3: CASTFPGQSYEQYF. CDR3 DNA, as far as it was read: TGTGCCAGCACCTTTCCGGGACAGAGCTACGAG.

This clone was seen at least ten times. The read ends 3 residues before the CDR3 terminus; that terminus is restored from the germline J gene. The V and J genes are TRBV7-8 and TRBJ2-7; D may correspond to TRBD1 or TRBD2 (5 bases each). Germline V gene lookup returns CDR1 SGHVS and CDR2 FQNEAQ. The CDR3 covers 14 residues. Trimming removed 5 bases from V and 3 bases from J, with 14 bases in between. The covered CDR3 bases are TGTGCCAGCAGCCCGAAGAGGGGTATCTACGAG. Amino acids: CASSPKRGIYE. In full, the CDR3 is CASSPKRGIYEQYF.

There are many counts of this clone. The read terminates 3 residues before the CDR3 end, so the remaining end is supplied by the germline J gene. The rearrangement links TRBV2 to TRBJ2-2; 7 bases map to TRBD1. Germline CDR1 SNHLY, CDR2 FYNNEI. CDR3 length: 15 residues. Trimming took 4 bases from V and 1 from J; bases not matched to a gene: 3. The part of the CDR3 DNA that was read is TGTGCCAGCAGTGTGGACAGGCTGAACACCGGGGAG. This translates into CASSVDRLNTGE. The whole CDR3 protein reads CASSVDRLNTGELFF.

Ten or more counts support this clone. The CDR3 end is not reached by the read, which stops 3 residues before it; the germline J gene fills it in. The chain links TRBV6-1 to TRBJ2-3; D might be TRBD2 (5 bases). V lost 2 bases and J lost 7, with 19 bases in between. The CDR3 length is 16 residues. Germline V gene sequence: CDR1 MNHNS, CDR2 SASEGT. CDR3 amino acids: CASSENWAGSLNTQYF. The CDR3 DNA, read in part, is TGTGCCAGCAGTGAAAACTGGGCGGGCTCCTTGAATACG.

This clone showed up many times. Read sequence stops 3 residues before the CDR3 end, and the germline J gene provides the missing end. This chain uses TRBV28 with TRBJ1-4, with 11 bases that match TRBD1. J gave up 5 bases and V 6 bases, and 2 bases lay outside the gene matches. The CDR3 spans 14 residues. Germline V lookup: CDR1 MDHEN, CDR2 SYDVKM. The sequenced part of the CDR3 DNA is TGTGCCAGCAGGGGGACAGGGGGGAATGAAAAA. It is translated as CASRGTGGNEK. The entire CDR3 protein reads CASRGTGGNEKLFF.

This clone was observed at least ten times. Sequencing ends 3 residues short of the CDR3 end; the germline J gene provides the rest. This rearrangement joins TRBV2 to TRBJ1-5, with D unclear. Germline V gene data show CDR1 as SNHLY and CDR2 as FYNNEI. V was clipped by 6 bases and J by 4 bases, with 10 bases between them. The CDR3 consists of 13 residues. CDR3 loop: CASSVSDNQPQHF. The covered CDR3 bases are TGTGCCAGCAGCGTCAGTGATAATCAGCCC.

This clone appeared many times. The CDR3 is cut off 3 residues early in the read; its end comes from the germline J gene. V usage is TRBV14 and J usage is TRBJ2-4, with D perhaps matching TRBD1 (5 bases). From germline, CDR1 is SGHDN and CDR2 FVKESK. CDR3 length equals 13 residues. Trimming removed 0 bases from V and 9 bases from J, with 9 bases in between. CDR3 residues: CASSQDRVGIQYF. The sequenced part of the CDR3 DNA is TGTGCCAGCAGCCAAGACAGGGTGGGCATT.

This clone came up many times. The DNA ends 3 residues before the CDR3 does, and the rest of the CDR3 is filled in from the germline J gene. The V gene is TRBV20-1, the J gene TRBJ2-1, with 14 bases that match TRBD2. The CDR3 covers 17 residues. Germline assignment: CDR1 DFQATT and CDR2 SNEGSKA (reference sequence). The V and J ends lost 6 bases and 0 bases, in that order; junction bases with no gene match: 7. The DNA read from the CDR3 is TGCAGTGCCGGACTAGCGGGAGGACGCAGCTCCTACAATGAG. Protein product: CSAGLAGGRSSYNE. The full CDR3 protein is CSAGLAGGRSSYNEQFF.

This clone occurred many times. The sequenced fragment ends 3 residues before the CDR3 boundary, so the rest is inferred from the germline J gene. The rearrangement uses TRBV28 and TRBJ2-1; 7 bases match TRBD2. Germline CDR1 reads MDHEN; CDR2 reads SYDVKM. The CDR3 runs to 15 residues. Trimming removed 3 bases from V and 2 bases from J; junction bases left unmatched: 4. CDR3 sequence reads: CASSFELATYNEQFF. The DNA read from the CDR3 is TGTGCCAGCAGTTTCGAACTAGCGACCTACAATGAG.

This clone was counted at least ten times. Read sequence stops 3 residues before the CDR3 end, and the germline J gene provides the missing end. The chain uses TRBV2 and TRBJ2-5, with 10 bases matching TRBD2. Germline CDR1 reads SNHLY; CDR2 reads FYNNEI. The CDR3 consists of 14 residues. V was clipped by 6 bases and J by 3 bases; unmatched bases: 4. The CDR3 sequence is CASRLAGDEETQYF. The DNA read from the CDR3 is TGTGCCAGCAGGCTAGCGGGAGACGAAGAGACC.

The sample holds many counts of this clone. The read falls 3 residues short of the CDR3 end, and the missing part is taken from the germline J gene. The rearrangement links TRBV5-4 to TRBJ2-7, with D perhaps TRBD2 (5 bases). The CDR3 is 14 amino acids. Trimming cost V 9 bases and J 3 bases, with 19 bases left between them. The V gene's germline CDR1 is SGHNT and CDR2 YYREEE (reference sequence). CDR3 DNA (partial): TGTGCCACATCGAAAGGAGCCGACTACTACGAG. It yields the protein CATSKGADYYE. The CDR3 reads in full as CATSKGADYYEQYF.

Many counts were recorded for this clone. The observed sequence ends 3 residues before the CDR3 terminus, with the missing tail filled in from the germline J gene. The rearrangement links TRBV5-4 to TRBJ2-4; perhaps TRBD2 as D (6 bases). V was clipped by 0 bases and J by 3 bases, with 10 bases between them. This CDR3 comprises 15 residues. The germline V gene has CDR1 SGHNT and CDR2 YYREEE (reference sequence). The CDR3 protein is CASSLVTEGKNIQYF. The part of the CDR3 DNA that was read is TGTGCCAGCAGCTTGGTGACGGAGGGCAAAAACATT.